These T cell receptor beta chains were read from a single sample in a study of early T cells in non-severe SARS-CoV-2 infection. TCRdb re-called the 5' RACE reads through MiXCR, storing one row per CDR3 protein. The sample holds under 70,000 distinct CDR3 sequences, approximately 6.1% seen once. The material sequenced was whole blood, taken at baseline. These receptors all come from an adult who was a healthcare worker with PCR-confirmed SARS-CoV-2 infection or an uninfected control (not recorded which). Both conserved end residues are part of each CDR3. Fields, in order: D gene, clone size, V gene, J gene, CDR3 DNA, CDR3 protein. The D gene is left open where the match is weak. A clone size is listed for some rows: how often the clone was seen (once, few, many), or a class if it is expanded.

>TRBD1|many|TRBV4-1|TRBJ2-7
TGCGCCAGCAGCCACCTTGGACAGGGGAACTACGAGCAGTACTTC
CASSHLGQGNYEQYF
>NA|many|TRBV7-3|TRBJ1-1
TGTGCCAGCAGCTTTGACCCCGGCACTGAAGCTTTCTTT
CASSFDPGTEAFF
>NA|many|TRBV7-9|TRBJ2-3
TGTGCCAGCAGCAAGAACAGGGCCAGCACAGATACGCAGTATTTT
CASSKNRASTDTQYF
>TRBD2|many|TRBV2|TRBJ2-5
TGTGCCAGCAGCGGCGGGAGGTCCCTCATAGGGGAGACCCAGTACTTC
CASSGGRSLIGETQYF
>TRBD1|NA|TRBV7-9|TRBJ1-5
TGTGCCAGCAGCTTAGTAGGGGGCGGCAATCAGCCCCAGCATTTT
CASSLVGGGNQPQHF
>NA|many|TRBV19|TRBJ2-1
TGTGCCAGTAGTATAACAGGCGGGTCCGCCTACAATGAGCAGTTCTTC
CASSITGGSAYNEQFF
>TRBD1|many|TRBV10-3|TRBJ1-4
TGTGCCATCAGCGAAGACAGGGGGCACGAAAAACTGTTTTTT
CAISEDRGHEKLFF
>NA|many|TRBV25-1|TRBJ1-1
TGTGCCACCCTACAGGAAATGAACACTGAAGCTTTCTTT
CATLQEMNTEAFF
>NA|many|TRBV29-1|TRBJ2-6
TGCAGCGCCCGGACAGCCTCTGGGGCCAACGTCCTGACTTTC
CSARTASGANVLTF
>NA|few|TRBV5-1|TRBJ1-1
TGCGCCAGCAGCATAGGGGAGGTTAACACTGAAGCTTTCTTT
CASSIGEVNTEAFF
>TRBD1|few|TRBV19|TRBJ2-1
TGTGCCAGTAGTGAAACAGGGGGCGGCAATGAGCAGTTCTTC
CASSETGGGNEQFF
>NA|NA|TRBV6-1|TRBJ2-7
TGTGCCAGCAATGAAGCCGACAGGTTATCCTACGAGCAGTACTTC
CASNEADRLSYEQYF
>NA|NA|TRBV7-8|TRBJ1-4
TGTGCCAGCAGCTTAAGCGGCAGGCGGGCTAATGAAAAACTGTTTTTT
CASSLSGRRANEKLFF
>NA|many|TRBV7-9|TRBJ1-6
TGTGCCAGCAGCGGAGTCAGGATAATGGAAAGCGGTTCACCCCTCCACTTT
CASSGVRIMESGSPLHF
>NA|few|TRBV3-1|TRBJ2-2
TGTGCCAGCAGCCAAACCCGGGGGCCCGGGGAGCTGTTTTTT
CASSQTRGPGELFF
>TRBD2|many|TRBV7-9|TRBJ2-3
TGTGCCAGCAGCACCCGACTAGCGGGAGACCCAGATACGCAGTATTTT
CASSTRLAGDPDTQYF
>NA|many|TRBV7-8|TRBJ2-7
TGTGCCAGCAGCTTATTGGAGGGGGCCTACGAGCAGTACTTC
CASSLLEGAYEQYF
>NA|many|TRBV7-9|TRBJ1-1
TGTGCCAGCAGCCATAAGGGGGGAGGGACTGAAGCTTTCTTT
CASSHKGGGTEAFF
>TRBD2|many|TRBV6-6|TRBJ2-5
TGTGCCAGCAGTTACTCGACTAGCGGCCAAGAGACCCAGTACTTC
CASSYSTSGQETQYF
>NA|few|TRBV24-1|TRBJ2-2
TGTGCCACCAGTGATTTGATGGCGGGGTCCAACACCGGGGAGCTGTTTTTT
CATSDLMAGSNTGELFF
>TRBD1|many|TRBV7-7|TRBJ2-2
TGTGCCAGCAGCTTAGACAGGGGGCACGGGGAGCTGTTTTTT
CASSLDRGHGELFF